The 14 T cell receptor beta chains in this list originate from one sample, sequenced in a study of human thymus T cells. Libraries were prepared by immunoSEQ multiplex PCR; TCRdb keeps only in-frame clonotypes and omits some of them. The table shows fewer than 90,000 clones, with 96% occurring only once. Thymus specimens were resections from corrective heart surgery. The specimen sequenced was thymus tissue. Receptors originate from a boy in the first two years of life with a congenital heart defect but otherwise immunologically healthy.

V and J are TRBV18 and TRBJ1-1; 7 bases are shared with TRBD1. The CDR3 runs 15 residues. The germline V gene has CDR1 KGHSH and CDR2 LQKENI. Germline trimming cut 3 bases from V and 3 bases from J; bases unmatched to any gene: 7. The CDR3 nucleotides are TGTGCCAGCTCACCCCTCAGGGGGAGCCACACTGAAGCTTTCTTT. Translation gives CASSPLRGSHTEAFF.

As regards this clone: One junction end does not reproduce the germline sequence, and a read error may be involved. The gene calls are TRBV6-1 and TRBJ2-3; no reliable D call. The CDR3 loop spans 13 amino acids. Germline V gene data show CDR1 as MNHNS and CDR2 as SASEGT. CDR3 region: CASSEIRTPARNF. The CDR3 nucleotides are TGTGCCAGCAGTGAAATCCGGACGCCCGCTAGGAATTTT.

CDR3 sequence (DNA): TGTGCCATCAGTGAGTTCGGTAGGAGCTTGGGAGGCTACACCTTC. Translating gives CAISEFGRSLGGYTF. The chain carries TRBV10-3 and TRBJ1-2, with D unresolved. From germline, CDR1 is ENHRY and CDR2 SYGVKD. V was shortened by 1 base and J by 8 bases, with 17 bases between the two germline ends. The CDR3 has 15 amino acids.

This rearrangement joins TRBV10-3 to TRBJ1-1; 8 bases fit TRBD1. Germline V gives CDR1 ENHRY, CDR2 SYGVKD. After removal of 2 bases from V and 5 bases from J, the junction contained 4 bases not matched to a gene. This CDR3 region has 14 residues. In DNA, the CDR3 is TGTGCCATCAGTGAGAGACAGGGGCTGACTGAAGCTTTCTTT. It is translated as CAISERQGLTEAFF.

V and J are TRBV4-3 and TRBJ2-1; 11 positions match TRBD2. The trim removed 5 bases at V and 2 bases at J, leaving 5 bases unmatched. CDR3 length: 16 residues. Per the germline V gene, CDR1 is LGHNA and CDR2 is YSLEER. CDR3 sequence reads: CASSYRLAGTYNEQFF. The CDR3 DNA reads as TGCGCCAGCAGCTACCGACTAGCGGGGACCTACAATGAGCAGTTCTTC.

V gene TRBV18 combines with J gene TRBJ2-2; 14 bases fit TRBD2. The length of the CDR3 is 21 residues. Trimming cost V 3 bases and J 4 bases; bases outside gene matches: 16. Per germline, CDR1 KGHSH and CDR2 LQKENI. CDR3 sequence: CASSPSGGTSGGARVTGELFF. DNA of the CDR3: TGTGCCAGCTCACCTTCCGGCGGGACTAGCGGGGGCGCCCGGGTCACCGGGGAGCTGTTTTTT.

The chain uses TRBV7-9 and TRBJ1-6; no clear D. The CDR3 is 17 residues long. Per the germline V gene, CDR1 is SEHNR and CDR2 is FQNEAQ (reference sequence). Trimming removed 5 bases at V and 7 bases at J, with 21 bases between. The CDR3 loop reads CASSQTDPRPENSPLHF. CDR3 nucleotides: TGTGCCAGCAGCCAGACGGACCCCCGGCCGGAGAATTCACCCCTCCACTTT.

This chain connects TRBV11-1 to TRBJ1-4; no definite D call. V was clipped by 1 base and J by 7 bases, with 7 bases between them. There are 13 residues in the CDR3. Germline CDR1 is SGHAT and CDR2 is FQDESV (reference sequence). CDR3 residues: CASSLGPAEKLFF. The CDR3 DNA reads TGTGCCAGCAGCTTAGGCCCCGCTGAAAAACTGTTTTTT.

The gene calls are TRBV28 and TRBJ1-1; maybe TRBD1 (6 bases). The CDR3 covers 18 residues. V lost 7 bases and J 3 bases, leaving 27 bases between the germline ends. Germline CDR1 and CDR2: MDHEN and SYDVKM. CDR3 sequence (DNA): TGTGCCAGCACCAGGTCCCCGGGGGGCGCATATATAGACACTGAAGCTTTCTTT. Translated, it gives CASTRSPGGAYIDTEAFF.

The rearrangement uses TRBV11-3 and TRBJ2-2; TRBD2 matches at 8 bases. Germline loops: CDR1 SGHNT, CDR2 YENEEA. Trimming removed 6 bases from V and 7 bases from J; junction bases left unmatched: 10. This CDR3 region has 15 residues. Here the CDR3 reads CASSYLAGLGGELFF. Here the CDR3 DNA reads TGTGCCAGCAGTTACTTAGCGGGGCTCGGCGGGGAGCTGTTTTTT. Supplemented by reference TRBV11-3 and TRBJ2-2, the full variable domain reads EAGVVQSPRYKIIEKKQPVAFWCNPISGHNTLYWYLQNLGQGPELLIRYENEEAVDDSQLPKDRFSAERLKGVDSTLKIQPAELGDSAVYLCASSYLAGLGGELFFGEGSRLTVL.

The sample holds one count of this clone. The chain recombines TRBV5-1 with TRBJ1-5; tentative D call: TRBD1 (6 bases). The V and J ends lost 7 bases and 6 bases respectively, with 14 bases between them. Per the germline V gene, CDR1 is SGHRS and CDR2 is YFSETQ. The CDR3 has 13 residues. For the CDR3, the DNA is TGCGCCAGCGCTACAGGGACGTGTCAGCCCCAGCATTTT. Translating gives CASATGTCQPQHF.

DNA of the CDR3: TGCGCCAGCAGCCAAGTTCGTTACGGCTATCGGAGCTCCTACAATGAGCAGTTCTTC. As protein: CASSQVRYGYRSSYNEQFF. The chain recombines TRBV4-1 with TRBJ2-1; unclear D gene. Germline CDR1 and CDR2: MGHRA and YSYEKL. The CDR3 is made up of 19 amino acids. Deletions cut 1 base from V and 0 bases from J, with 19 bases between.

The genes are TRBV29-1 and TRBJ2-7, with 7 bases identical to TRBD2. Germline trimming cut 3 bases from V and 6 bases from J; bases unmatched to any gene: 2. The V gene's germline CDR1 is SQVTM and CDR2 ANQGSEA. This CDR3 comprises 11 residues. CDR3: CSVDGGSEQYF. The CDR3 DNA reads TGCAGCGTTGACGGGGGGTCCGAGCAGTACTTC.

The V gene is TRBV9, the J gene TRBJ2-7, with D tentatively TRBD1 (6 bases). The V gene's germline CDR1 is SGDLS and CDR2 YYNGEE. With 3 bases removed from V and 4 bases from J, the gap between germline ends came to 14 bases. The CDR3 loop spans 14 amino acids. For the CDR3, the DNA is TGTGCCAGCAGCGCCCGGGACATTTTATACGAGCAGTACTTC. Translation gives CASSARDILYEQYF.